This is a list of T cell receptor beta chains from one sample in a study of cytomegalovirus exposure and HLA in healthy donors. The method was immunoSEQ multiplex PCR; TCRdb's version includes in-frame clones alone and lacks a portion of them. Of 150,000 to 200,000 clones listed, roughly 80% are singletons. The sequencing sample was made of PBMCs. The origin of the receptors is a man in his thirties or forties in good health and CMV-seropositive. Both conserved end residues are part of each CDR3. Fields, in order: D gene, clone size, V gene, J gene, CDR3 length, CDR3 DNA, CDR3 protein. A D gene is named only where the DNA matches it firmly. The listing skips clone size in some rows; elsewhere it reads once, few, many or a size class.

>TRBD1|-|TRBV27|TRBJ1-1|14
TGTGCCAGCAGTGTGGGACAGGGGGGCACTGAAGCTTTCTTT
CASSVGQGGTEAFF
>-|-|TRBV5-4|TRBJ2-2|14
TGTGCCAGCAGCTTGACTGCGAACACCGGGGAGCTGTTTTTT
CASSLTANTGELFF
>TRBD1|-|TRBV5-1|TRBJ2-1|14
TGCGCCAGCACCAAAGGACAGGGTTACAATGAGCAGTTCTTC
CASTKGQGYNEQFF
>TRBD1|few|TRBV7-9|TRBJ2-3|14
TGTGCCAGCAGCCGGGACAGGGGTACAGATACGCAGTATTTT
CASSRDRGTDTQYF
>-|-|TRBV9|TRBJ1-4|14
TGTGCCAGCAGCCCGACCGGGGGAGGTGAAAAACTGTTTTTT
CASSPTGGGEKLFF
>TRBD1|-|TRBV4-2|TRBJ1-2|15
TGTGCCAGCAGCCAAGACGGACAGGGGGGCTATGGCTACACCTTC
CASSQDGQGGYGYTF
>-|-|TRBV5-1|TRBJ1-1|14
TGCGCCAGCAGCTTGAGTCAGGGGAACACTGAAGCTTTCTTT
CASSLSQGNTEAFF
>TRBD2|-|TRBV9|TRBJ2-3|16
TGTGCCAGCAGCGTAGCCCCCGGGGGGGCCACAGATACGCAGTATTTT
CASSVAPGGATDTQYF
>TRBD2|once|TRBV27|TRBJ2-1|15
TGTGCCAGCAGTTTGTCTAGCGGGTCCTACAATGAGCAGTTCTTC
CASSLSSGSYNEQFF
>-|-|TRBV5-1|TRBJ1-6|16
TGCGCCAGCAGCTTGGCTGGGGGCCCTTATAATTCACCCCTCCACTTT
CASSLAGGPYNSPLHF
>-|few|TRBV25-1|TRBJ1-3|14
TGTGCCAGCCTGGGGACTGGCTCTGGAAACACCATATATTTT
CASLGTGSGNTIYF
>TRBD1|once|TRBV7-3|TRBJ2-1|15
TGTGCCAGCAGCTCGGGACAGGGCTCCTACAATGAGCAGTTCTTC
CASSSGQGSYNEQFF
>-|-|TRBV25-1|TRBJ2-2|11
TGTGCCACAGCAACTGAGGGCCAGCTGTTTTTT
CATATEGQLFF
>TRBD1|few|TRBV15|TRBJ1-4|17
TGTGCCACCAGCAGATTGGATTCCGGGACAGCACTAGAAAAACTGTTTTTT
CATSRLDSGTALEKLFF
>-|-|TRBV4-1|TRBJ2-5|12
TGCGCCAGCAGCTCTCTCGGGGGGACCCAGTACTTC
CASSSLGGTQYF
>-|-|TRBV4-3|TRBJ1-2|15
TGCGCCAGCAGCCAAGAACACAGATCGGACTATGGCTACACCTTC
CASSQEHRSDYGYTF
>-|-|TRBV28|TRBJ2-2|17
TGTGCCAGCAAAAAGGGGGAACACAGGGCTCCCACCGGGGAGCTGTTTTTT
CASKKGEHRAPTGELFF
>-|-|TRBV18|TRBJ1-1|13
TGTGCCAGCTCACCCAGGGGGAACACTGAAGCTTTCTTT
CASSPRGNTEAFF
>-|-|TRBV2|TRBJ2-3|18
TGTGCCAGCAGTACCTTGGGGGGGCTAGCGGAGAGCACAGATACGCAGTATTTT
CASSTLGGLAESTDTQYF
>-|-|TRBV4-1|TRBJ2-1|16
TGCGCCAGCAGCCAGCCCGGTAGGACTCCGTACAATGAGCAGTTCTTC
CASSQPGRTPYNEQFF
>-|-|TRBV28|TRBJ1-1|15
TGTGCCAGCAGTTCCACGGTGAACTCAATCACTGAAGCTTTCTTT
CASSSTVNSITEAFF
>-|-|TRBV19|TRBJ1-4|13
TGTGCCAGTAGTATCGGCGGCCCGGAAAAACTGTTTTTT
CASSIGGPEKLFF
>TRBD2|once|TRBV4-1|TRBJ2-7|18
TGCGCCAGCAGCCAAGGGACTAGCGGGAGAGCCGACGATTACGAGCAGTACTTC
CASSQGTSGRADDYEQYF
>-|few|TRBV5-4|TRBJ1-2|20
TGTGCCAGCAGCTTGGGATTTAGTGTAGGCGCGGCCCAACCTAACTATGGCTACACCTTC
CASSLGFSVGAAQPNYGYTF
>-|-|TRBV20-1|TRBJ2-5|11
TGCAGTGCTGTCCTCCAAGAGACCCAGTACTTC
CSAVLQETQYF
>TRBD2|-|TRBV7-9|TRBJ2-1|17
TGTTCCAGCAGCTTACCAGGCGCTAGCGGGAGGAAGGGTGAGCAGTTCTTC
CSSSLPGASGRKGEQFF
>TRBD1|-|TRBV19|TRBJ2-2|21
TGTGCCAGTAGTGTATGGACAGGGGGACTACAAAGAGCCGCGAACACCGGGGAGCTGTTTTTT
CASSVWTGGLQRAANTGELFF
>TRBD2|-|TRBV6-1|TRBJ2-5|15
TGTGCCAGCAGTGAATGGGGGGAGGGGCGGGAGACCCAGTACTTC
CASSEWGEGRETQYF
>TRBD2|-|TRBV27|TRBJ2-7|14
TGTGCCAGCAGTTTAGCGGGAGGGCCGGGCGAGCAGTACTTC
CASSLAGGPGEQYF